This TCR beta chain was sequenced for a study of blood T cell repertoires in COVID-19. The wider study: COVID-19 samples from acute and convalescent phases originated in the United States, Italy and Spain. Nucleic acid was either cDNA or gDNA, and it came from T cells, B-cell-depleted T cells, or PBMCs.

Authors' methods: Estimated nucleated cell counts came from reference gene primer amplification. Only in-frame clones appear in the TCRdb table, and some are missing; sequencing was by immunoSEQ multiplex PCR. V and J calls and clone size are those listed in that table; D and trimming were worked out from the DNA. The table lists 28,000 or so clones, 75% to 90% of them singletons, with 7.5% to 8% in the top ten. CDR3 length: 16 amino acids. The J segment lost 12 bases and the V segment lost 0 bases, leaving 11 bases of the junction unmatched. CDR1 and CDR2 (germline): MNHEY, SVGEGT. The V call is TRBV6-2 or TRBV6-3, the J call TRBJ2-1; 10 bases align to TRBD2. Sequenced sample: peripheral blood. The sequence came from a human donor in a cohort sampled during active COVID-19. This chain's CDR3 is CASSYSRASGGRTQFF. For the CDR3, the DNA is TGTGCCAGCAGTTACTCGAGGGCTAGCGGGGGTAGAACGCAGTTCTTC.